What follows are 9 T cell receptor beta chains derived from one specimen sequenced in a study of technical replicates of blood from a handful of donors. Libraries were prepared by immunoSEQ multiplex PCR; TCRdb keeps only in-frame clonotypes and omits some of them. The sample contains about 59,000 clones, 80% to 95% of which appear only once. Sequencing input: PBMCs. The source is a human donor in good health. Some clones in this sample may be carry-over from other donors' samples.

With regard to this clone: The germline gene is not matched at one end of the junction; a read error may be the cause. The V call is TRBV20-1, the J call TRBJ1-6; D may be TRBD1 (5 bases). CDR3 length: 11 amino acids. In germline, CDR1 is DFQATT, CDR2 SNEGSKA (reference sequence). The CDR3 reads CSAREAGPYVF. CDR3 bases: TGCAGTGCTAGAGAAGCAGGGCCCTATGTCTTT.

The chain links TRBV6-6 to TRBJ2-1; D possibly corresponds to TRBD2 (6 bases). V lost 7 bases and J 8 bases, leaving 9 bases between the germline ends. Germline V gives CDR1 MNHNY, CDR2 SVGAGI (reference sequence). CDR3 length: 11 amino acids. The CDR3 nucleotides are TGTGCCAGCATGAGGGAGGATGAGCAGTTCTTC. It encodes CASMREDEQFF.

The chain links TRBV18 to TRBJ1-2; weak D call: TRBD1 (5 bases). This CDR3 is 14 amino acids long. Germline V gene data show CDR1 as KGHSH and CDR2 as LQKENI. Trimming left V 3 bases short and J 4 bases short, with 12 bases between. CDR3 nucleotides: TGTGCCAGCTCACCGGGGCTTATTGCCTATGGCTACACCTTC. Translated: CASSPGLIAYGYTF.

This clone showed up just once. The chain carries TRBV7-9 and TRBJ2-4; 7 nucleotides line up with TRBD2. This CDR3 contains 16 residues. V lost 4 bases to trimming and J lost 2 bases; unmatched junction nucleotides: 8. Germline V gives CDR1 SEHNR, CDR2 FQNEAQ (reference sequence). CDR3 DNA: TGTGCCAGCAGCTGGACTAGTTCACAATCCAAAAACATTCAGTACTTC. Encoded protein: CASSWTSSQSKNIQYF.

The gene calls are TRBV4-2 and TRBJ2-7; perhaps TRBD2 as D (6 bases). Between the trimmed V and J ends, which lost 4 bases and 3 bases, there was a span of 16 bases. This CDR3 has 15 residues. In germline, CDR1 is LGHNA, CDR2 YNFKEQ. The CDR3: CASSPAGSRIYEQYF. CDR3 sequence (DNA): TGTGCCAGCAGCCCGGCGGGGTCGAGAATCTACGAGCAGTACTTC.

The chain carries TRBV15 and TRBJ2-3, with D uncertain. Germline V gene data show CDR1 as LNHNV and CDR2 as YYDKDF (reference sequence). The germline V and J ends were trimmed by 0 bases and 3 bases, with 4 bases remaining between them. This CDR3 region has 13 residues. The CDR3 nucleotides read TGTGCCACCAGCAGAGATGTAACAGATACGCAGTATTTT. It translates to CATSRDVTDTQYF.

V usage is TRBV9 and J usage is TRBJ2-3, with 11 bases matching TRBD2. The germline V gene encodes CDR1 SGDLS and CDR2 YYNGEE. This CDR3 region has 16 residues. Trimming cost V 1 base and J 4 bases; bases outside gene matches: 5. CDR3 DNA: TGTGCCAGCAGCGTATTGGGGACTAGCGGACCAGATACGCAGTATTTT. Translation: CASSVLGTSGPDTQYF.

V usage is TRBV12-1 and J usage is TRBJ2-1; TRBD2 was called by the table and not checked on the DNA. TRBV12-1 counts as a pseudogene. CDR3 size: 9 residues. CDR3 amino acids: CATEDEQFF. In DNA form, the CDR3 reads TGTGCCACCGAGGATGAGCAGTTCTTC.

Written as DNA, the CDR3 is TGTGCCAGCAGCTTAATAAGGGCGGGGGGGCAAGAGACCCAGTACTTC. It codes for CASSLIRAGGQETQYF. This rearrangement joins TRBV7-6 to TRBJ2-5; 9 positions match TRBD2. The CDR3 is made up of 16 amino acids. CDR1 is SGHVS and CDR2 is FNYEAQ in the germline V gene. V was clipped by 2 bases and J by 2 bases; unmatched bases: 6.